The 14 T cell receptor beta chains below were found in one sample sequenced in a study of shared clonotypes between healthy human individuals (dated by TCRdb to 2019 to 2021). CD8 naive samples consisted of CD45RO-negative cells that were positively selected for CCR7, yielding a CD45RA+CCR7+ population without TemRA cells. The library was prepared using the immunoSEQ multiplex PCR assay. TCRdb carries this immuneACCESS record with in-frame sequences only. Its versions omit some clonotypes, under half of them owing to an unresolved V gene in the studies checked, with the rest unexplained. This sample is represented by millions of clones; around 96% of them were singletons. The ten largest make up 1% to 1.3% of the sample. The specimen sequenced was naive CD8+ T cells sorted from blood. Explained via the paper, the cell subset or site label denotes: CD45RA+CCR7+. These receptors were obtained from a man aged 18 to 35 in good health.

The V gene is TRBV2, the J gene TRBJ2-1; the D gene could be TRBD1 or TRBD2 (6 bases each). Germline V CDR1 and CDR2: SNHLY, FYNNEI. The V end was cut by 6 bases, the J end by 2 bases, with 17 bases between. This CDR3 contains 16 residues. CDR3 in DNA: TGTGCCAGCAGACCGGGGGCGGGTCAAACCTACAATGAGCAGTTCTTC. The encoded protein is CASRPGAGQTYNEQFF.

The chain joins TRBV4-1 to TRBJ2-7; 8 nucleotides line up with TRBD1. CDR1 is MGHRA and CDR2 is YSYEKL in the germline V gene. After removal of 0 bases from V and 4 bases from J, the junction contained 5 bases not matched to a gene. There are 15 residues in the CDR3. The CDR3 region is CASSQEWDRMYEQYF. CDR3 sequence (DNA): TGCGCCAGCAGCCAAGAATGGGACAGGATGTACGAGCAGTACTTC.

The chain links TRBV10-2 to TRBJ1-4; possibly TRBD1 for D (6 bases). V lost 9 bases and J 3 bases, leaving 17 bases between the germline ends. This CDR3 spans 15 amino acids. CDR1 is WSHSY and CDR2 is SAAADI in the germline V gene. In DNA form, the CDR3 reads TGCGCCAGTAAAGACCACAGGGACCCTAATGAAAAACTGTTTTTT. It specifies CASKDHRDPNEKLFF.

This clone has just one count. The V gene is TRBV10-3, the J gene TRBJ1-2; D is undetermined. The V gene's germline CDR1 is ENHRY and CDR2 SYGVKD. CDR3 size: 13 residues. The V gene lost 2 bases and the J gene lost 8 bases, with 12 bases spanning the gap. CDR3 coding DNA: TGTGCCATCAGTGAGGTCGGGGTTGGGGGCTACACCTTC. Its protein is CAISEVGVGGYTF.

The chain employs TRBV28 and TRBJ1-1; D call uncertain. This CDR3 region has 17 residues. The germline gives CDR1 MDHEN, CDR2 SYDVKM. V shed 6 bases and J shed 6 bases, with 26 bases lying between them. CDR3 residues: CASSLWELWTHGAEAFF. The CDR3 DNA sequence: TGTGCCAGCAGCCTCTGGGAGTTATGGACGCACGGGGCTGAAGCTTTCTTT.

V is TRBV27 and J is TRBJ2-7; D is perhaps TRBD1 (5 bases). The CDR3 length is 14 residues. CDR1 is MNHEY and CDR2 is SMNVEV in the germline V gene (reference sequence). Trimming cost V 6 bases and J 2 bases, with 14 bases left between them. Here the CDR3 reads CASSPPDSTYEQYF. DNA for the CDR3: TGTGCCAGCAGCCCCCCTGACAGCACCTACGAGCAGTACTTC.

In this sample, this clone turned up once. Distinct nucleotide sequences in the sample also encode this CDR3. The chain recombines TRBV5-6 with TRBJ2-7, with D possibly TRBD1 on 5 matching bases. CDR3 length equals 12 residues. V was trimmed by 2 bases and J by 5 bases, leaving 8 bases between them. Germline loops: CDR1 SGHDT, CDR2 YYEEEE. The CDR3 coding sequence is TGTGCCAGCAGCTTTCAGGGCGACGAGCAGTACTTC. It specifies CASSFQGDEQYF.

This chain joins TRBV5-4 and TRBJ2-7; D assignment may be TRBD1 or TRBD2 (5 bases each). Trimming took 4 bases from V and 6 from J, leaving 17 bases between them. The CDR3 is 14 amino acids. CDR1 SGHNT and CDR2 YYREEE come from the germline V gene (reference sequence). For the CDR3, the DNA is TGTGCCAGCAGCACGGGGACCGCTTGGGGCGAGCAGTACTTC. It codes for CASSTGTAWGEQYF.

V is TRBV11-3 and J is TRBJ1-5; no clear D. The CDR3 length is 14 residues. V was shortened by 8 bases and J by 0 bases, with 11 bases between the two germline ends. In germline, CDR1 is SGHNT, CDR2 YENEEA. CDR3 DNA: TGTGCCAGCCAGACGGTCTATAGCAATCAGCCCCAGCATTTT. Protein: CASQTVYSNQPQHF.

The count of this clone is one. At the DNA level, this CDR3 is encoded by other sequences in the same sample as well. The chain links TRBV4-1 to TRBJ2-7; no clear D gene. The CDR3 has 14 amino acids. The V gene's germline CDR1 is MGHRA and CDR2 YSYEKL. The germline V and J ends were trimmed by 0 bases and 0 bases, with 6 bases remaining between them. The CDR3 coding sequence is TGCGCCAGCAGCCAAGAAGCAGGCTCCTACGAGCAGTACTTC. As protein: CASSQEAGSYEQYF.

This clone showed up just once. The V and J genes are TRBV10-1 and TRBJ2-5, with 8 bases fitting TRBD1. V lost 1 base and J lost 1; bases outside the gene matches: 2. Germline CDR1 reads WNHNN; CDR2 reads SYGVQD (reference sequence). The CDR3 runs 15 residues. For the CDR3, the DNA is TGCGCCAGCAGTGAGTACAGGGGGTCCCAAGAGACCCAGTACTTC. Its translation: CASSEYRGSQETQYF.

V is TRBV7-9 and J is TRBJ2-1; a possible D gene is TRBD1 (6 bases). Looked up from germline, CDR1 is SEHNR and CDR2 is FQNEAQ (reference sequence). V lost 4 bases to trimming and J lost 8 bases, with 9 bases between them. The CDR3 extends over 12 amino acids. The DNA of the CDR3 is TGTGCCAGCAGCTCAGGGGATGATGAGCAGTTCTTC. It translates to CASSSGDDEQFF.

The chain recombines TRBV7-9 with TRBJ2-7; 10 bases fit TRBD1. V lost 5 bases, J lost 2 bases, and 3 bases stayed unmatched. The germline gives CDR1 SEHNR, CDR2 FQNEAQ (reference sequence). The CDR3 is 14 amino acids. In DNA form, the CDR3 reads TGTGCCAGCAGCAGAGGACAGGGGGCCTACGAGCAGTACTTC. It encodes CASSRGQGAYEQYF.

CDR3 in DNA: TGTGCCAGCAGCTTGTACCTAGCGGAACACCTATCCTACGAGCAGTACTTC. Amino acid sequence: CASSLYLAEHLSYEQYF. This chain links TRBV7-3 with TRBJ2-7; 7 positions match TRBD2. Unmatched junction bases numbered 12, after V lost 3 bases and J lost 1 base. CDR1 is SGHTA and CDR2 is FQGTGA in the germline V gene. The length of the CDR3 is 17 residues. The full variable domain, rest sourced from reference TRBV7-3 and TRBJ2-7, is GAGVSQTPSNKVTEKGKYVELRCDPISGHTALYWYRQSLGQGPEFLIYFQGTGAADDSGLPNDRFFAVRPEGSVSTLKIQRTERGDSAVYLCASSLYLAEHLSYEQYFGPGTRLTVT.